These 10 T cell receptor beta chains were all obtained from the same sample, sequenced in a study of T cell clonality in common variable immunodeficiency (dated by TCRdb to the mid-2010s). Library preparation used the immunoSEQ multiplex PCR assay. TCRdb obtained this table from immuneACCESS and retained in-frame rearrangements with V and J assigned. These tables miss some clones; where compared with another copy, unresolved V genes account for less than half of the shortfall, and the remainder is unexplained. This sample contains about 60,000 clones, none of which is a singleton. The top ten constitute approximately 1.5% of the sample. What was sequenced was peripheral blood mononuclear cells. The receptors were sampled from a person between 18 and 75 years old in good health.

There are many counts of this clone. The CDR3 end lies 3 residues beyond the end of the read and is filled in from the germline J gene. This sequence joins TRBV6-2 or TRBV6-3 and TRBJ1-1, with a possible D match to TRBD1 (5 bases). This CDR3 is 15 amino acids long. The germline gives CDR1 MNHEY, CDR2 SVGEGT. V lost 2 bases, J lost 0 bases, and 10 bases lay in between. The CDR3 bases that were read are TGTGCCAGCAGTTACAAGAGAGGGGTGAACACTGAA. Protein: CASSYKRGVNTE. The entire CDR3 reads CASSYKRGVNTEAFF.

This clone has at least ten counts. Read sequence stops 3 residues before the CDR3 end, and the germline J gene provides the missing end. The chain joins TRBV4-1 to TRBJ2-3; 9 bases line up with TRBD2. Germline CDR1 MGHRA, CDR2 YSYEKL. The CDR3 covers 17 residues. The junction had 6 bases not matched to a gene; V was cut back by 0 bases and J by 2 bases. CDR3 in amino acids: CASSQERLAEATDTQYF. The covered CDR3 bases are TGCGCCAGCAGCCAAGAGCGACTAGCGGAGGCCACAGATACG.

This clone was counted ten times or more. The read gets to within 3 residues of the CDR3 end, and the germline J gene fills in the rest. The chain links TRBV10-3 to TRBJ2-7; 7 nucleotides match TRBD1. The CDR3 is 15 residues long. Germline values: CDR1 ENHRY, CDR2 SYGVKD. Trimming at V came to 5 bases and at J to 5 bases, leaving 12 bases not matched to a gene. The CDR3 region is CAISLSDRVKDEQYF. Partial CDR3 DNA: TGTGCCATCAGTTTAAGTGACAGGGTAAAGGACGAG.

This clone came up many times. The CDR3 end falls 3 residues outside the read, so it is completed with the germline J gene. V usage is TRBV7-6 and J usage is TRBJ2-1; TRBD1 matches at 12 bases. This CDR3 comprises 16 residues. V lost 4 bases and J lost 5; bases outside the gene matches: 6. The V gene's germline CDR1 is SGHVS and CDR2 FNYEAQ. The sequenced part of the CDR3 DNA is TGTGCCAGCAGCTCACCCGGGACAGGGGGCAACAATGAG. This encodes CASSSPGTGGNNE. The CDR3, in full, reads CASSSPGTGGNNEQFF.

At least ten counts were recorded for this clone. An end of the junction does not agree with germline; a read error may underlie this. The read ends 3 residues shy of where the CDR3 ends; the end is completed using the germline J gene. This chain links TRBV7-7 with TRBJ2-3, with TRBD1 matching 9 bases. The CDR3 totals 13 residues. Per the germline V gene, CDR1 is SSHAT and CDR2 is FNYEAQ (reference sequence). CDR3 DNA, as far as it was read: TGTGCTAGCAGCTCCGACAGGGGGGATACG. This gives the protein CASSSDRGDT. The whole CDR3 protein reads CASSSDRGDTQYF.

Many counts were recorded for this clone. The observed sequence ends 3 residues before the CDR3 terminus, with the missing tail filled in from the germline J gene. The chain carries TRBV4-1 and TRBJ2-4; 8 bases line up with TRBD2. Looked up from germline, CDR1 is MGHRA and CDR2 is YSYEKL. This CDR3 spans 16 amino acids. V lost 3 bases to trimming and J lost 0 bases; unmatched junction nucleotides: 4. The DNA read from the CDR3 is TGCGCCAGCAGCCAGGTTAGCGGGATAGCCAAAAACATT. Protein sequence: CASSQVSGIAKNI. The full CDR3 sequence reads CASSQVSGIAKNIQYF.

This clone was seen ten or more times. The read falls 3 residues short of the CDR3 end, and the missing part is taken from the germline J gene. The J gene is TRBJ2-2, the V gene TRBV19; D might be TRBD2 (5 bases). The CDR3 sequence is 14 residues long. Germline loops: CDR1 LNHDA, CDR2 SQIVND (reference sequence). Trimming took off 5 bases at V and 7 bases at J, with 14 bases between the two ends. The part of the CDR3 DNA that was read is TGTGCCAGTAGTCCCCGGGCCCGGGGCGGGGAG. The encoded protein is CASSPRARGGE. The entire CDR3 reads CASSPRARGGELFF.

This clone was found many times. The CDR3 end is not reached by the read, which stops 3 residues before it; the germline J gene fills it in. The rearrangement joins TRBV4-1 to TRBJ1-4; no definite D call. The CDR3 covers 17 residues. The V end was cut by 1 base, the J end by 8 bases, with 20 bases between. Per the germline V gene, CDR1 is MGHRA and CDR2 is YSYEKL. CDR3 DNA (partial): TGCGCCAGCAGCCAAGGCGGGTCGGCCCGAGGGTTGGAAAAA. Protein sequence: CASSQGGSARGLEK. The full CDR3 protein reads CASSQGGSARGLEKLFF.

The sample holds many counts of this clone. CDR3 residues: CASSQVGGGAYEQYF. CDR3 DNA (partial): TGCGCCAGCAGCCAAGTAGGAGGGGGTGCCTACGAG. The chain joins TRBV4-1 to TRBJ2-7; D is perhaps TRBD1 or TRBD2 (6 bases each). The read ends 3 residues early relative to the CDR3; the germline J gene fills the gap. The CDR3 contains 15 residues. V lost 1 base and J lost 2, with 12 bases in between. Germline values: CDR1 MGHRA, CDR2 YSYEKL.

This clone has a count of ten or more. The sequenced fragment ends 3 residues before the CDR3 boundary, so the rest is inferred from the germline J gene. The gene calls are TRBV9 and TRBJ2-3; TRBD2 aligns across 8 bases. The J segment lost 2 bases and the V segment lost 4 bases, leaving 6 bases of the junction unmatched. The germline V gene encodes CDR1 SGDLS and CDR2 YYNGEE. The CDR3 spans 15 residues. The DNA read from the CDR3 is TGTGCCAGCAGCCTTAGCGGGGTCCCCACAGATACG. Its protein is CASSLSGVPTDT. The entire CDR3 sequence reads CASSLSGVPTDTQYF.